This entry is about one TCR beta chain. Its cognate antigen is unknown. As to time point: patch test 1, 2 weeks after DPC sensitization. The treatment: therapeutic diphenylcyclopropenone sensitization with weekly scalp DPC. The entry originates in a study of human T cells and chemical hapten exposure. Turning to the study itself: Sensitization employed 2% DPC on approximately 2 cm by approximately 2 cm of upper inner arm skin. The study, taken as a whole, reports: TCRs whose frequency exceeded 1 in 1000 remained the same following DPC sensitization. Having alopecia, the donors may differ immunologically from healthy people. Expanded TCRs created a significantly greater count of big CDR3 similarity clusters than controls did.

A single record per CDR3 protein comes from TCRdb applying MiXCR to the RACE reads. The sample gives 40,000 to 60,000 distinct CDR3 sequences, about a tenth of which show up once; 4% to 5.5% is in the top ten. The sequences come from whole blood, collected in connection with sensitization to the hapten diphenylcyclopropenone (DPC). The sequence was obtained from a woman between 50 and 59 years old with alopecia areata. Some clones in this sample may be carry-over from other donors' samples.

The CDR3 coding sequence is TGTGCCAGCAGGGGGGGGAGTACGAGCACAGATACGCAGTATTTT. It translates to CASRGGSTSTDTQYF. V gene TRBV12-3 or TRBV12-4 combines with J gene TRBJ2-3; 7 nucleotides align to TRBD2. The CDR3 spans 15 residues. Germline trimming cut 6 bases from V and 0 bases from J; bases unmatched to any gene: 6.